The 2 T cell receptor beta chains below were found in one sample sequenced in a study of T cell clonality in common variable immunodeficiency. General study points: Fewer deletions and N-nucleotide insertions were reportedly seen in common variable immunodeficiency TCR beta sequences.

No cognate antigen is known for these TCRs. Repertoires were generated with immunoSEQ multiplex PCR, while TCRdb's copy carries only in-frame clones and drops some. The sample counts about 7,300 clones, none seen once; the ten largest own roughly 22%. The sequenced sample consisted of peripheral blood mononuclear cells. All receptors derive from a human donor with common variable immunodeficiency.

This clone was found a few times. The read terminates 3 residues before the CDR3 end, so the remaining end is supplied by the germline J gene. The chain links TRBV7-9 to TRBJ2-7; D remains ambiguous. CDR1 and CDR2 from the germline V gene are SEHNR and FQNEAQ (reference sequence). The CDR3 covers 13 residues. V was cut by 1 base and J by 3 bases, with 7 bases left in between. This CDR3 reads CASSLELDYEQYF. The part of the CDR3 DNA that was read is TGTGCCAGCAGCTTAGAACTCGACTACGAG.

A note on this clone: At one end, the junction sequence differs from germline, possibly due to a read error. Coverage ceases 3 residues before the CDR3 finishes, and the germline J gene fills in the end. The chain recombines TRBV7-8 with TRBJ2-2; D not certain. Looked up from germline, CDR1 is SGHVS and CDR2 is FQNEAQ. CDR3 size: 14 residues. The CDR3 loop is CASRRTENAGELFF. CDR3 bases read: TGTGCCAGCAGGAGAACAGAGAACGCCGGGGAG.